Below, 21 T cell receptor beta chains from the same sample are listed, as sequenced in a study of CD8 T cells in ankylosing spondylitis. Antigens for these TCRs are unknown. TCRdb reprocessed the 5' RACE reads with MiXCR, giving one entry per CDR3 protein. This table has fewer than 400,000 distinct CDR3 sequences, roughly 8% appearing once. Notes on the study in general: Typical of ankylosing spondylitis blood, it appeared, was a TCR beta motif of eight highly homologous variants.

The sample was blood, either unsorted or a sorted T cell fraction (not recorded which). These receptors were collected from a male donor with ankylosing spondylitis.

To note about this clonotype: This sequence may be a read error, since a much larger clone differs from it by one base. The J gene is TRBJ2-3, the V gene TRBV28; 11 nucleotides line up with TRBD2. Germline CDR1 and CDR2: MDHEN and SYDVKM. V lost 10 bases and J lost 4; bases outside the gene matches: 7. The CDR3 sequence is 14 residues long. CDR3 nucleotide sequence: TGTGCCATTTTACTAGCGGGAGAGCCAGATACGCAGTATTTT. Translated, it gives CAILLAGEPDTQYF.

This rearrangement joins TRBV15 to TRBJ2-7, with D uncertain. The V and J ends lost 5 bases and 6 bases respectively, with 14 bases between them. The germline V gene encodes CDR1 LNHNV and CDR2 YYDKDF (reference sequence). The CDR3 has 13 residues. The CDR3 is CATSGEVFFEQYF. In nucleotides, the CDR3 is TGTGCCACCAGCGGTGAAGTTTTCTTCGAGCAGTACTTC.

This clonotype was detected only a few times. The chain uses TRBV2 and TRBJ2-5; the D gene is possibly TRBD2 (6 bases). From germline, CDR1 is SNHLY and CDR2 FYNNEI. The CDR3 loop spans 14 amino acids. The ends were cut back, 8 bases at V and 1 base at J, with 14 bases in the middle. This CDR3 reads CASGQLAIQETQYF. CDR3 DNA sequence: TGTGCCAGCGGGCAGCTAGCGATCCAAGAGACCCAGTACTTC. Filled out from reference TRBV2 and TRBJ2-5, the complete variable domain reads EPEVTQTPSHQVTQMGQEVILRCVPISNHLYFYWYRQILGQKVEFLVSFYNNEISEKSEIFDDQFSVERPDGSNFTLKIRSTKLEDSAMYFCASGQLAIQETQYFGPGTRLLVL.

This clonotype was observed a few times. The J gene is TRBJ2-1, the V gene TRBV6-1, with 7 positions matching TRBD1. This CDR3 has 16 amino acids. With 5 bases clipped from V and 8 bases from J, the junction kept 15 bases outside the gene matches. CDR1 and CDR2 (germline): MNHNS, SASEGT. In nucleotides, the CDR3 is TGTGCCAGCAGTCTTCATCCGGGACAGTTTAGCGATGAGCAGTTCTTC. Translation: CASSLHPGQFSDEQFF.

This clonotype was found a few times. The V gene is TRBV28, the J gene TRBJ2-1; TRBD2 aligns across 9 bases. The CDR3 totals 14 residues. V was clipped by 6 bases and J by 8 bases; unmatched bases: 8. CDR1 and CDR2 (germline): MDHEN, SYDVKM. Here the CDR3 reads CASRRGGRAHEQFF. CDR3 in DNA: TGTGCCAGCAGAAGGGGCGGGAGGGCCCATGAGCAGTTCTTC. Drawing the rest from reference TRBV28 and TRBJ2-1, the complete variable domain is DVKVTQSSRYLVKRTGEKVFLECVQDMDHENMFWYRQDPGLGLRLIYFSYDVKMKEKGDIPEGYSVSREKKERFSLILESASTNQTSMYLCASRRGGRAHEQFFGPGTRLTVL.

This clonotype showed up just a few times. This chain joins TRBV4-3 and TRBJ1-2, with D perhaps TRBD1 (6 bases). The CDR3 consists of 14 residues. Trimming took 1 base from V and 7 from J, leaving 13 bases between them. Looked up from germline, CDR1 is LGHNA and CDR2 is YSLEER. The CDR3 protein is CASSQVGTGTGYTF. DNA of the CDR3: TGCGCCAGCAGCCAAGTGGGAACAGGGACTGGCTACACCTTC.

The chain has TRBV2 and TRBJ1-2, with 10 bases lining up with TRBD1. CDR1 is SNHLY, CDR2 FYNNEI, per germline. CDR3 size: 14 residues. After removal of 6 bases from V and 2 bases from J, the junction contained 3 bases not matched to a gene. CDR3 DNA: TGTGCCAGCAGGGCGGGACAGGGGAACTATGGCTACACCTTC. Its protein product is CASRAGQGNYGYTF.

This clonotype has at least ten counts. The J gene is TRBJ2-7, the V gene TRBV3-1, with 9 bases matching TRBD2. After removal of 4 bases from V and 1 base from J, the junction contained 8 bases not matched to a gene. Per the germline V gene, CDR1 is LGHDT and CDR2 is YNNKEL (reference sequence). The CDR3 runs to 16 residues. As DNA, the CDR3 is TGTGCCAGCAGCCCCCACGGGACTAGCTTTTCCTACGAGCAGTACTTC. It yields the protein CASSPHGTSFSYEQYF.

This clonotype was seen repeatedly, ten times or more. In DNA, the CDR3 is TGCAGTGCTCGTACGACAGGGGAAGCCTCTGGGGCCAACGTCCTGACTTTC. Amino acids: CSARTTGEASGANVLTF. J is TRBJ2-6 and V is TRBV20-1; 8 bases are a match to TRBD1. Trimming took 5 bases from V and 0 from J; bases not matched to a gene: 9. The CDR3 is made up of 17 amino acids. Germline V lookup: CDR1 DFQATT, CDR2 SNEGSKA (reference sequence).

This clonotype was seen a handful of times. The CDR3 sequence is CSVEGPGVDTQYF. The CDR3 DNA is TGCAGCGTTGAGGGCCCAGGGGTAGATACGCAGTATTTT. This chain uses TRBV29-1 with TRBJ2-3, with a tentative D call TRBD1 (6 bases). The V end was cut by 3 bases, the J end by 5 bases, with 12 bases between. The V gene's germline CDR1 is SQVTM and CDR2 ANQGSEA. The CDR3 length is 13 residues.

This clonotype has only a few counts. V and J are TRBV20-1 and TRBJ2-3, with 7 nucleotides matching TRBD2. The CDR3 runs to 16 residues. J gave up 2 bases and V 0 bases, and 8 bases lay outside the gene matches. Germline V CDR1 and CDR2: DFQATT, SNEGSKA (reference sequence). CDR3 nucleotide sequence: TGCAGTGCTAGAGATAGCGGGTCCCAAACCACAGATACGCAGTATTTT. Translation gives CSARDSGSQTTDTQYF.

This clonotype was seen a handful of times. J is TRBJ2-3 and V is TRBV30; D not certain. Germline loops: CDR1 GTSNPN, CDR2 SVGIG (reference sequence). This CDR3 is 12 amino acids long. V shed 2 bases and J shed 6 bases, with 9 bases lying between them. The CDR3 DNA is TGTGCCTGGAGTTTCGCAGTGGATACGCAGTATTTT. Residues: CAWSFAVDTQYF.

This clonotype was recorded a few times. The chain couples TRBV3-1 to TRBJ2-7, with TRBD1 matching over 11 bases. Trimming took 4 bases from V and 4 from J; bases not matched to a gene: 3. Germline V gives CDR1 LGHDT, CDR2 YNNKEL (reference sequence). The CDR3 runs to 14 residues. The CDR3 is CASSLWDRGYEQYF. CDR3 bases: TGTGCCAGCAGCCTTTGGGACAGGGGGTACGAGCAGTACTTC.

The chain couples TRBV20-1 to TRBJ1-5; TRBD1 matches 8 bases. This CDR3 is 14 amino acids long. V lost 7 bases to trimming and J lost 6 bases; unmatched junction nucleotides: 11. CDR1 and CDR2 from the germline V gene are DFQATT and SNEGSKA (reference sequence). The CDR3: CSGRTGRDGQPQHF. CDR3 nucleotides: TGCAGTGGTAGGACAGGGCGGGATGGTCAGCCCCAGCATTTT.

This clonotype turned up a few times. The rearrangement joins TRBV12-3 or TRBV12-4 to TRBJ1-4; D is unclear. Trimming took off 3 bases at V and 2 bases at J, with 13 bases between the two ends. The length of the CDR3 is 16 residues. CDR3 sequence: CASSFESRPTNEKLFF. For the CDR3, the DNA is TGTGCCAGCAGTTTTGAAAGCCGCCCGACTAATGAAAAACTGTTTTTT.

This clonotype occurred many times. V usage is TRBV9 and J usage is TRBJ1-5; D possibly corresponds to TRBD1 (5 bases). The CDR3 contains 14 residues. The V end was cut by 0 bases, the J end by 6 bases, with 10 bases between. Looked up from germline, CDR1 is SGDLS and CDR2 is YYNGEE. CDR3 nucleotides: TGTGCCAGCAGCGTAGCTGAAGGGACTCAGCCCCAGCATTTT. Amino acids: CASSVAEGTQPQHF. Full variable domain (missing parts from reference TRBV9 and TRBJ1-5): DSGVTQTPKHLITATGQRVTLRCSPRSGDLSVYWYQQSLDQGLQFLIQYYNGEERAKGNILERFSAQQFPDLHSELNLSSLELGDSALYFCASSVAEGTQPQHFGDGTRLSIL.

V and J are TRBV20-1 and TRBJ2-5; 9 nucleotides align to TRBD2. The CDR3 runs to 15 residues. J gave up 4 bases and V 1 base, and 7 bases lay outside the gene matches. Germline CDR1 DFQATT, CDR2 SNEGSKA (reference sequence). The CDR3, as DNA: TGCAGTGCTAGAGGCGGGGCGGGAGGGTCAGAGACCCAGTACTTC. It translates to CSARGGAGGSETQYF.

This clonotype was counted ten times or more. The CDR3 sequence: CAISESPRRRRGGNEQFF. As DNA, the CDR3 is TGTGCCATCAGTGAAAGTCCCCGCCGGCGCAGGGGAGGGAATGAGCAGTTCTTC. This chain connects TRBV10-3 to TRBJ2-1; D might be TRBD2 (7 bases). Per germline, CDR1 ENHRY and CDR2 SYGVKD. The CDR3 spans 18 residues. The V and J ends lost 3 bases and 7 bases respectively, with 25 bases between them.

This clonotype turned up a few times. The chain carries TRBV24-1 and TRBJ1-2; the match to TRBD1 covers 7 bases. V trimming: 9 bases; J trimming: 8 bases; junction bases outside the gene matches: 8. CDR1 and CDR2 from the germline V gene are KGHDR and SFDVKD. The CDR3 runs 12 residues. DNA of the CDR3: TGTGCCACCGGTACAGGGGATAAAGGCTACACCTTC. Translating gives CATGTGDKGYTF.

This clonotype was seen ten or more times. The CDR3 bases are TGTGCCAGCAGTGCCTCCACATATGGCTACACCTTC. The encoded protein is CASSASTYGYTF. The V and J genes are TRBV25-1 and TRBJ1-2, with no clear D. The CDR3 totals 12 residues. Trimming removed 4 bases from V and 5 bases from J, with 8 bases in between. In germline, CDR1 is MGHDK, CDR2 SYGVNS.

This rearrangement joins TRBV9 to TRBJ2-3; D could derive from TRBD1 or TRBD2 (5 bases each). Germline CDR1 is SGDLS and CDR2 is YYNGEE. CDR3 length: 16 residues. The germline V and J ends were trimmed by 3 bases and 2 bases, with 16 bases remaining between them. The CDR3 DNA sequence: TGTGCCAGCAGCGGCGCCCCCAGGGAGAACACAGATACGCAGTATTTT. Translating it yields CASSGAPRENTDTQYF.